This T cell receptor beta chain came from a study of blood T cell repertoires in COVID-19. On the study more broadly: Both acute and convalescent COVID-19 samples were obtained from the United States, Italy and Spain. PBMCs, B-cell-depleted T cells, or T cells provided the cDNA or gDNA that made up the material.

The V end was cut by 8 bases, the J end by 3 bases, with 14 bases between. There are 13 residues in the CDR3. Per germline, CDR1 SGHTA and CDR2 FQGNSA. The repertoire was sequenced with immunoSEQ multiplex PCR; TCRdb's copy has only in-frame clones and lacks some. The profile shows roughly 190,000 clones, about 89% of them singletons. This chain uses TRBV7-2 with TRBJ2-7; D might be TRBD1 (5 bases). Sequenced: peripheral blood. This TCR was sampled from a man in his 70s with acute or convalescent COVID-19. The CDR3 protein is CASSRTQGYEQYF. The CDR3 DNA sequence: TGTGCCAGCTCGAGGACCCAGGGCTACGAGCAGTACTTC.